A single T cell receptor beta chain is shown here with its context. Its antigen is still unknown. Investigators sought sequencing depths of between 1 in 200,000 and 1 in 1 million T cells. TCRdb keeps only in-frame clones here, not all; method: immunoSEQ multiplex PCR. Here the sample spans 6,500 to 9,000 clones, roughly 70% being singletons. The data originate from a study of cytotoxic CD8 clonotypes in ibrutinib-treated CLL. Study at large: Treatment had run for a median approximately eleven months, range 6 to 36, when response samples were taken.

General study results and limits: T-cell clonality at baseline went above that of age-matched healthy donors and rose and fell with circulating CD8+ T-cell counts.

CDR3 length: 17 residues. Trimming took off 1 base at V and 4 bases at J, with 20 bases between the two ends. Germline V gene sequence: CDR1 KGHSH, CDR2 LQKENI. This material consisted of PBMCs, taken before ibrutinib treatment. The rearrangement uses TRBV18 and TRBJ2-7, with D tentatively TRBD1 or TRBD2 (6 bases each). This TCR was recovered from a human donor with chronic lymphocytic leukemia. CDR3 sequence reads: CASSPRVAGGKTYEQYF. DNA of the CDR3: TGTGCCAGCTCACCACGTGTCGCCGGGGGCAAAACGTACGAGCAGTACTTC.